The present T cell receptor beta chain was sequenced within a study of regulatory and conventional T cells in RAG deficiency. Study results and caveats: Compared with controls, unique Treg TCR beta sequences dropped around 100-fold in Omenn syndrome and CID/AS. Omenn patients showed >75% Treg-Tconv overlap and shorter CDR3 lengths. RAG-deficient patients showed markedly lower Shannon entropy and higher Simpson indices than control T-cell subsets.

Between the trimmed V and J ends, which lost 8 bases and 2 bases, there was a span of 15 bases. The CDR3 consists of 14 residues. The germline V gene encodes CDR1 SNHLY and CDR2 FYNNEI. Of note for this clone: Its antigen is not identified.

Blood CD4+ CD25-low CD127-high conventional T cells supplied the genomic DNA template. Profiling relied on immunoSEQ multiplex PCR, and the TCRdb table lists in-frame clones only, not all of them. The profile covers under 35,000 clones, with about 80% appearing a single time and 3% to 4% taken by the ten largest. The data also belong to a second study, concerning regulatory T cells. From that report: Primers: 52 TRBV forward and 13 TRBJ reverse. Regulatory T cells showed the strongest V-J pair restriction and V/J gene skewing among patient repertoires.

The sequencing input was CD4+ effector T cells sorted from blood. The sequence was obtained from a human donor in good health. The rearrangement uses TRBV2 and TRBJ1-2, with D tentatively TRBD1 (6 bases). The CDR3 DNA sequence: TGTGCCAGCGCCAGGGGTCCCTCGAACTATGGCTACACCTTC. This translates into CASARGPSNYGYTF.